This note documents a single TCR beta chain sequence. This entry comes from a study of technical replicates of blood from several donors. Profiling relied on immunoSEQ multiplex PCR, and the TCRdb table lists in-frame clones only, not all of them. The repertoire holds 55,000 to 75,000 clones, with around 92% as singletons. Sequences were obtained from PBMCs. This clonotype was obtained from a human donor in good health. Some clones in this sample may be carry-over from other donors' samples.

The CDR3 protein is CASPPGEREQYF. The CDR3 bases are TGTGCCAGCCCCCCGGGGGAGCGGGAGCAGTACTTC. The V gene is TRBV21-1, the J gene TRBJ2-7; the table's D call, TRBD2, was not checked against the DNA. TRBV21-1 has pseudogene status. The CDR3 covers 12 residues.